This note documents a single T cell receptor beta chain sequence. This specimen comes from a study of control samples from healthy donors and cancer patients. Produced via immunoSEQ multiplex PCR; TCRdb's table is partial and in-frame only. The sample holds around 150,000 clones, roughly 94% seen once. Sequencing input: blood. This clonotype originated in a woman between 35 and 50 years old in good health.

This CDR3 reads CASSYSIYLGTEAFF. The CDR3 DNA follows: TGTGCCAGCAGTTACTCGATCTACCTTGGAACTGAAGCTTTCTTT. The J gene is TRBJ1-1, the V gene TRBV6-2 or TRBV6-3; D unclear. This CDR3 comprises 15 residues. Trimming cost V 0 bases and J 5 bases, with 13 bases left between them. Germline lookup yields CDR1 MNHEY and CDR2 SVGEGT.